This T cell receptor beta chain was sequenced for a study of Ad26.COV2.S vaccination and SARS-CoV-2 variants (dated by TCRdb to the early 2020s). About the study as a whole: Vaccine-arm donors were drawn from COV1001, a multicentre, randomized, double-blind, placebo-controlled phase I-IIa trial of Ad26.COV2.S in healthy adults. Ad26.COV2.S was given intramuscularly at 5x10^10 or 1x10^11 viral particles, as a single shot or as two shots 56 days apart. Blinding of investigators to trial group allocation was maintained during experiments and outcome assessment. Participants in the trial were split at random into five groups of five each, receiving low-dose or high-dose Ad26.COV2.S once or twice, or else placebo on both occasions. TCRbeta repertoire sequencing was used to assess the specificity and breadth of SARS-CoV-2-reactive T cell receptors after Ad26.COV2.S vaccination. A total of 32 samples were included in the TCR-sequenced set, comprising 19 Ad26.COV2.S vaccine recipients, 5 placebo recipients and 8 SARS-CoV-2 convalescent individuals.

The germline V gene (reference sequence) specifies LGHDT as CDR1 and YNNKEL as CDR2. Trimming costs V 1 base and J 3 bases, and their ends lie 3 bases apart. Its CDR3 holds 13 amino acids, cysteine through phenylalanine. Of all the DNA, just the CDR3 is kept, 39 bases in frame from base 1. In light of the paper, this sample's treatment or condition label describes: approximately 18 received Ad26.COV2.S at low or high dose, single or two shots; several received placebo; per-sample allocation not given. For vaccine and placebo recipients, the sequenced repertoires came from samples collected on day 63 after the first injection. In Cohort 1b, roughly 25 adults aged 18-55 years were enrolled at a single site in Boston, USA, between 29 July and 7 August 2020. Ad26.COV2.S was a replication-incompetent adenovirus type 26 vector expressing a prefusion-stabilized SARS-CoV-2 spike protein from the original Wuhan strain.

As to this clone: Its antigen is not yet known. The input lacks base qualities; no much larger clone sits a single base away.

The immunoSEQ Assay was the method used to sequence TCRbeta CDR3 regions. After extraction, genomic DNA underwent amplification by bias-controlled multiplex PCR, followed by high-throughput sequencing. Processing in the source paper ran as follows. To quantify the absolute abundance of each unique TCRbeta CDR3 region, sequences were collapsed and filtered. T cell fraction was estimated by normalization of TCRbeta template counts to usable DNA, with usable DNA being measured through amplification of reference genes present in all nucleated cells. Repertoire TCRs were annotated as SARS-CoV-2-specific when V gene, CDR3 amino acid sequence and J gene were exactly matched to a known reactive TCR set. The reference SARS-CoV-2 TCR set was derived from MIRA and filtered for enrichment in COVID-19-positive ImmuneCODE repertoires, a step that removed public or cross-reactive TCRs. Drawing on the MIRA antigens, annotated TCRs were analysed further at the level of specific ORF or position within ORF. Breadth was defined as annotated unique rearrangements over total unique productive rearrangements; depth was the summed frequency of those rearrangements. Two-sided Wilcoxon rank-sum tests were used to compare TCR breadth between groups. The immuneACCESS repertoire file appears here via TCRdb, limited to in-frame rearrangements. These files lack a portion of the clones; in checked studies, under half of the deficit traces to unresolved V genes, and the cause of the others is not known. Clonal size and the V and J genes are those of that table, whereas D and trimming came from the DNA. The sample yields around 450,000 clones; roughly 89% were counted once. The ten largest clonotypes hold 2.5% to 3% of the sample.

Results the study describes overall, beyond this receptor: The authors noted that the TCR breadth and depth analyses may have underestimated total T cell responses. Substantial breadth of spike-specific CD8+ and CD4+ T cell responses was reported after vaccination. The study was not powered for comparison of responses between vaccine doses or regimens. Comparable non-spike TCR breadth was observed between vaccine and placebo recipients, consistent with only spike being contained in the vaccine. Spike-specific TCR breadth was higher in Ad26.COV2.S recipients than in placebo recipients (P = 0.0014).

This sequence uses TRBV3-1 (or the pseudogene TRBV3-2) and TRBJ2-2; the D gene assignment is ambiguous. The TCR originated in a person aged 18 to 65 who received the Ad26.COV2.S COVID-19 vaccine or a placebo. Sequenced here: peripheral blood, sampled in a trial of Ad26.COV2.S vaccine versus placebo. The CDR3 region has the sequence CASSQGYTGELFF. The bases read TGTGCCAGCAGCCAAGGTTACACCGGGGAGCTGTTTTTT.